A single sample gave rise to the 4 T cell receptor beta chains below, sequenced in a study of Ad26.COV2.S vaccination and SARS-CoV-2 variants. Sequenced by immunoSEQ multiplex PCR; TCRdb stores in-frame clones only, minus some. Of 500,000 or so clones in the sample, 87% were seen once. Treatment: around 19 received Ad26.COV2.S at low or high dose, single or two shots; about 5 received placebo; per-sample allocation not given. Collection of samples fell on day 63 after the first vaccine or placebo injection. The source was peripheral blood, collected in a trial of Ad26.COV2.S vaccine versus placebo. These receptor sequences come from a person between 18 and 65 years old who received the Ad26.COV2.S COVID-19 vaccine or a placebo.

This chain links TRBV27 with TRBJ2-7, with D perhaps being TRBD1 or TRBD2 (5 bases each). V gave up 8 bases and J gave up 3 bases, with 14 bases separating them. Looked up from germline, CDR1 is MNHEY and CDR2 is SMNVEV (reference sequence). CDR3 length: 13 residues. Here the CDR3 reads CASRDPSRYEQYF. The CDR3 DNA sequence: TGTGCCAGCCGGGACCCGAGCCGCTACGAGCAGTACTTC.

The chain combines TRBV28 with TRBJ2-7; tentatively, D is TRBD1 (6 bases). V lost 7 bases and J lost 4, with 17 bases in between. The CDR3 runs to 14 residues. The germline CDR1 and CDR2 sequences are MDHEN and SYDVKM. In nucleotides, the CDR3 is TGTGCCAGCAATTTCGGTAGGGGGAAATACGAGCAGTACTTC. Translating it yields CASNFGRGKYEQYF.

CDR3 sequence reads: CASSPGLLLAKNIQYF. CDR3 in DNA: TGTGCCAGCAGTCCGGGACTCCTTCTAGCCAAAAACATTCAGTACTTC. The V call is TRBV27, the J call TRBJ2-4, with a weak D call TRBD2 (6 bases). Between the trimmed V and J ends, which lost 5 bases and 0 bases, there was a span of 14 bases. In germline, CDR1 is MNHEY, CDR2 SMNVEV (reference sequence). The CDR3 totals 16 residues.

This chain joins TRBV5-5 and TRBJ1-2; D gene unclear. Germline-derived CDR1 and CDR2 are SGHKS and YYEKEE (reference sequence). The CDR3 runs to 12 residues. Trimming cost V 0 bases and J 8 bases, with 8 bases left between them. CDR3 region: CASSLGGFGYTF. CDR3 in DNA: TGTGCCAGCAGCTTGGGAGGATTCGGCTACACCTTC.